The 29 T cell receptor beta chains below were found in one sample sequenced in a study of yellow fever vaccine responses in identical twins. TCRdb itself ran the RT-PCR reads through MiXCR, one entry per CDR3 protein. The top ten clones hold around 0.64% of a sample with roughly 14,000 distinct CDR3 sequences, around 84% of them seen once. The material was T cells from blood (PBMCs), unsorted or a sorted subset (not recorded which), obtained before or after yellow fever vaccination (not recorded which). Every receptor here comes from a woman aged 18 to 35 who received the yellow fever vaccine.

The rearrangement uses TRBV20-1 and TRBJ2-2, with 11 nucleotides matching TRBD2. J was trimmed by 1 base and V by 3 bases; bases with no gene match: 4. Looked up from germline, CDR1 is DFQATT and CDR2 is SNEGSKA (reference sequence). The CDR3 has 16 residues. CDR3: CSASPGTSGNTGELFF. Here the CDR3 DNA reads TGCAGTGCTAGCCCCGGGACTAGCGGGAACACCGGGGAGCTGTTTTTT.

The V gene is TRBV20-1, the J gene TRBJ2-5; 7 nucleotides line up with TRBD1. Per the germline V gene, CDR1 is DFQATT and CDR2 is SNEGSKA (reference sequence). The junction had 6 bases not matched to a gene; V was cut back by 3 bases and J by 5 bases. The CDR3 runs 13 residues. The CDR3 DNA follows: TGCAGTGCTAGGGCCCAGGGGGTTGAGACCCAGTACTTC. Translation: CSARAQGVETQYF.

This clonotype was recorded once. V is TRBV19 and J is TRBJ2-7; no clear D. Germline CDR1 LNHDA, CDR2 SQIVND (reference sequence). The CDR3 consists of 13 residues. V lost 4 bases and J 5 bases, leaving 12 bases between the germline ends. CDR3 in amino acids: CASSNRARDEQYF. CDR3 in DNA: TGTGCCAGTAGTAACCGGGCGCGCGACGAGCAGTACTTC.

This chain joins TRBV29-1 and TRBJ1-1, with 7 bases identical to TRBD1. V dropped 2 bases and J dropped 1; count of bases not matched to a gene: 7. The germline CDR1 and CDR2 sequences are SQVTM and ANQGSEA. The CDR3 contains 15 residues. For the CDR3, the DNA is TGCAGCGTTGAATTATCTGGGACAGAGAACACTGAAGCTTTCTTT. It specifies CSVELSGTENTEAFF. Full variable domain (outside the CDR3, taken from reference TRBV29-1 and TRBJ1-1): SAVISQKPSRDICQRGTSLTIQCQVDSQVTMMFWYRQQPGQSLTLIATANQGSEATYESGFVIDKFPISRPNLTFSTLTVSNMSPEDSSIYLCSVELSGTENTEAFFGQGTRLTVV.

This clonotype was recorded once. V is TRBV7-6 and J is TRBJ1-1, with D possibly being TRBD1 (6 bases). The CDR3 runs to 13 residues. Germline V CDR1 and CDR2: SGHVS, FNYEAQ. V lost 2 bases and J 10 bases, leaving 14 bases between the germline ends. The CDR3 DNA follows: TGTGCCAGCAGCTTATCAGTACAGGGCAGAGCTTTCTTT. This codes for CASSLSVQGRAFF.

The genes are TRBV19 and TRBJ2-7, with 14 bases aligning to TRBD2. CDR1 is LNHDA and CDR2 is SQIVND in the germline V gene (reference sequence). V shed 9 bases and J 5 bases; nucleotides not matched to a gene: 12. This CDR3 has 16 residues. The CDR3 sequence is CASQARGTSGSNEQYF. The CDR3 DNA follows: TGTGCCAGCCAGGCTCGTGGGACTAGCGGGAGTAACGAGCAGTACTTC.

The chain carries TRBV29-1 and TRBJ1-4; no clear D gene. The CDR3 is 13 amino acids. V lost 0 bases, J lost 7 bases, and 9 bases lay in between. From germline, CDR1 is SQVTM and CDR2 ANQGSEA. The CDR3 sequence: CSVEDRTSEKLFF. The CDR3 region has the DNA TGCAGCGTTGAAGACAGAACAAGTGAAAAACTGTTTTTT.

The rearrangement joins TRBV7-9 to TRBJ1-2; 8 bases fit TRBD1. V was clipped by 2 bases and J by 8 bases; unmatched bases: 7. The CDR3 loop spans 14 amino acids. The germline V gene has CDR1 SEHNR and CDR2 FQNEAQ (reference sequence). The CDR3 here is CASSLQQGGQGYTF. The CDR3 DNA reads as TGTGCCAGCAGCTTACAACAGGGGGGTCAGGGCTACACCTTC.

The CDR3 sequence: CASSPRTGGFTDTQYF. CDR3 coding DNA: TGTGCCAGCAGCCCCCGGACAGGGGGATTCACAGATACGCAGTATTTT. The chain joins TRBV7-3 to TRBJ2-3; 10 bases are shared with TRBD1. With V trimmed by 5 bases and J by 2 bases, 7 bases remained unmatched. CDR1 is SGHTA, CDR2 FQGTGA, per germline. The CDR3 runs 16 residues.

In nucleotides, the CDR3 is TGCAGCGTTAGGCCACCTGCCACCGGGGAGCTGTTTTTT. This codes for CSVRPPATGELFF. The chain joins TRBV29-1 to TRBJ2-2; D remains ambiguous. There are 13 residues in the CDR3. CDR1 and CDR2 from the germline V gene are SQVTM and ANQGSEA. V gave up 5 bases and J gave up 4 bases, with 11 bases separating them.

This chain connects TRBV7-9 to TRBJ1-1; D is possibly TRBD1 (5 bases). CDR1 SEHNR and CDR2 FQNEAQ come from the germline V gene (reference sequence). Trimming stripped 9 bases from V and 2 bases from J, with 10 bases between. The CDR3 covers 12 residues. In DNA form, the CDR3 reads TGTGCCAGTCCGCAGGGAAACACTGAAGCTTTCTTT. It encodes CASPQGNTEAFF.

The chain couples TRBV24-1 to TRBJ2-1; the D gene is possibly TRBD2 (5 bases). The CDR3 runs to 15 residues. The germline V gene has CDR1 KGHDR and CDR2 SFDVKD. Trimming pared 5 bases from V and 1 base from J, leaving 11 bases between. CDR3 coding DNA: TGTGCCACCAGTGCCCCAACGGGATCCTACAATGAGCAGTTCTTC. This sequence encodes CATSAPTGSYNEQFF.

The J gene is TRBJ2-3, the V gene TRBV20-1; 11 bases match TRBD2. Per germline, CDR1 DFQATT and CDR2 SNEGSKA (reference sequence). The CDR3 spans 14 residues. Trimming took 6 bases from V and 7 from J; bases not matched to a gene: 9. CDR3 loop: CSANLAGGSNTQYF. As DNA, the CDR3 is TGCAGTGCGAACCTAGCGGGAGGTAGTAATACGCAGTATTTT.

The chain employs TRBV4-1 and TRBJ2-3; D is unclear. CDR3 length: 17 residues. Trimming removed 0 bases from V and 3 bases from J, with 16 bases in between. Germline loops: CDR1 MGHRA, CDR2 YSYEKL. CDR3 bases: TGCGCCAGCAGCCAAGATCCCTTTCAGAAATCGACAGATACGCAGTATTTT. This codes for CASSQDPFQKSTDTQYF.

The chain combines TRBV18 with TRBJ2-7, with a possible D match to TRBD1 (5 bases). Germline values: CDR1 KGHSH, CDR2 LQKENI. The CDR3 sequence is 14 residues long. V lost 4 bases, J lost 5 bases, and 15 bases lay in between. This CDR3 is CASSQRQSLHEQYV. CDR3 DNA sequence: TGTGCCAGCTCACAAAGACAGAGTCTTCACGAGCAGTACGTC.

The chain has TRBV18 and TRBJ1-5; D may be TRBD1 (6 bases). Trimming shortened V by 6 bases and J by 6 bases, and 15 bases separated the two germline ends. CDR3 length equals 14 residues. Germline V gene data show CDR1 as KGHSH and CDR2 as LQKENI. CDR3 sequence reads: CASSYTGYGQPQHF. The DNA of the CDR3 is TGTGCCAGCTCGTATACAGGGTACGGTCAGCCCCAGCATTTT.

The chain joins TRBV18 to TRBJ2-2; D unclear. V lost 4 bases, J lost 6 bases, and 3 bases lay in between. The CDR3 sequence is 11 residues long. Germline V lookup: CDR1 KGHSH, CDR2 LQKENI. This chain's CDR3 is CASSRAGELFF. CDR3 DNA sequence: TGTGCCAGCTCACGTGCCGGGGAGCTGTTTTTT.

This chain connects TRBV29-1 to TRBJ1-4; TRBD1 is a possible D gene (6 bases). The CDR3 has 17 residues. Germline V gene data show CDR1 as SQVTM and CDR2 as ANQGSEA. Trimming cost V 5 bases and J 0 bases, with 19 bases left between them. CDR3 residues: CSVQSADSLSTNEKLFF. In DNA, the CDR3 is TGCAGCGTTCAATCTGCGGACAGTTTATCAACTAATGAAAAACTGTTTTTT. Based on the CDR3 plus reference TRBV29-1 and TRBJ1-4, the full variable domain is SAVISQKPSRDICQRGTSLTIQCQVDSQVTMMFWYRQQPGQSLTLIATANQGSEATYESGFVIDKFPISRPNLTFSTLTVSNMSPEDSSIYLCSVQSADSLSTNEKLFFGSGTQLSVL.

This rearrangement joins TRBV6-2 or TRBV6-3 to TRBJ2-3; 7 bases match TRBD1. The V and J ends lost 10 bases and 0 bases, in that order; junction bases with no gene match: 7. The CDR3 length is 14 residues. Germline-derived CDR1 and CDR2 are MNHEY and SVGEGT. CDR3 nucleotides: TGTGCCACCAAGCGGACAGGTAGCACAGATACGCAGTATTTT. Translated, it gives CATKRTGSTDTQYF.

V and J are TRBV5-1 and TRBJ1-5; possibly TRBD1 for D (5 bases). Trimming took off 4 bases at V and 3 bases at J, with 8 bases between the two ends. This CDR3 spans 13 amino acids. Per the germline V gene, CDR1 is SGHRS and CDR2 is YFSETQ. CDR3 nucleotide sequence: TGCGCCAGCAGCGCGGGACCCAATCAGCCCCAGCATTTT. This gives the protein CASSAGPNQPQHF.

The sample holds one count of this clonotype. The chain is built from TRBV20-1 and TRBJ2-1; a possible D gene is TRBD1 (6 bases). Germline CDR1 DFQATT, CDR2 SNEGSKA (reference sequence). This CDR3 contains 14 residues. With 5 bases removed from V and 4 bases from J, the gap between germline ends came to 15 bases. The CDR3 sequence: CSASPGTPYNEQFF. The CDR3 DNA follows: TGCAGTGCTTCCCCCGGGACACCGTACAATGAGCAGTTCTTC.

This chain uses TRBV29-1 with TRBJ1-5, with D hard to call. This CDR3 comprises 14 residues. V was trimmed by 6 bases and J by 1 base, leaving 13 bases between them. Germline V lookup: CDR1 SQVTM, CDR2 ANQGSEA. CDR3 loop: CSVKTGSSNQPQHF. DNA of the CDR3: TGCAGCGTCAAAACTGGGTCGAGCAATCAGCCCCAGCATTTT.

The chain has TRBV5-1 and TRBJ1-1; D gene ambiguous. The CDR3 runs to 14 residues. V was cut by 4 bases and J by 0 bases, with 10 bases left in between. The germline V gene has CDR1 SGHRS and CDR2 YFSETQ. Here the CDR3 reads CASSPGSMNTEAFF. CDR3 bases: TGCGCCAGCAGCCCGGGATCAATGAACACTGAAGCTTTCTTT.

The J gene is TRBJ2-1, the V gene TRBV11-2; 8 bases align to TRBD2. The CDR3 is made up of 20 amino acids. The V gene's germline CDR1 is SGHAT and CDR2 FQNNGV. J was trimmed by 0 bases and V by 0 bases; bases with no gene match: 13. The CDR3 DNA reads as TGTGCCAGCAGCTTAGATTCGCTAGCGGGTTTGGCCGGCTCCTACAATGAGCAGTTCTTC. Translating gives CASSLDSLAGLAGSYNEQFF.

This rearrangement joins TRBV2 to TRBJ1-2; no reliable D call. CDR1 SNHLY and CDR2 FYNNEI come from the germline V gene. V was cut by 4 bases and J by 5 bases, with 8 bases left in between. The CDR3 consists of 12 residues. The CDR3 reads CASSGGEYGYTF. The CDR3 DNA follows: TGTGCCAGCAGTGGGGGAGAATATGGCTACACCTTC.

The rearrangement links TRBV24-1 to TRBJ2-1; no clear D. Looked up from germline, CDR1 is KGHDR and CDR2 is SFDVKD. Trimming pared 1 base from V and 8 bases from J, leaving 8 bases between. This CDR3 spans 13 amino acids. The CDR3 is CATSDLPLHEQFF. The CDR3 DNA follows: TGTGCCACCAGTGATTTACCTCTTCATGAGCAGTTCTTC.

This chain connects TRBV11-3 to TRBJ1-3; unclear D gene. Looked up from germline, CDR1 is SGHNT and CDR2 is YENEEA. This CDR3 region has 15 residues. V was cut by 0 bases and J by 0 bases, with 6 bases left in between. CDR3 bases: TGTGCCAGCAGCTTAGAGCAGAACTCTGGAAACACCATATATTTT. Its translation: CASSLEQNSGNTIYF.

V and J are TRBV7-3 and TRBJ2-7; D is uncertain. V was clipped by 8 bases and J by 0 bases, with 14 bases between them. Germline V gives CDR1 SGHTA, CDR2 FQGTGA. This CDR3 is 14 amino acids long. The DNA for the CDR3 is TGTGCCAGCGCCCTGGGCGGAAGCTCCTACGAGCAGTACTTC. It specifies CASALGGSSYEQYF.

The chain couples TRBV2 to TRBJ1-5, with D tentatively TRBD1 (5 bases). CDR1 and CDR2 from the germline V gene are SNHLY and FYNNEI. Trimming left V 8 bases short and J 2 bases short, with 10 bases between. CDR3 length: 13 amino acids. The DNA of the CDR3 is TGTGCCAGCGGGGACGGGGGCAATCAGCCCCAGCATTTT. Residues: CASGDGGNQPQHF.